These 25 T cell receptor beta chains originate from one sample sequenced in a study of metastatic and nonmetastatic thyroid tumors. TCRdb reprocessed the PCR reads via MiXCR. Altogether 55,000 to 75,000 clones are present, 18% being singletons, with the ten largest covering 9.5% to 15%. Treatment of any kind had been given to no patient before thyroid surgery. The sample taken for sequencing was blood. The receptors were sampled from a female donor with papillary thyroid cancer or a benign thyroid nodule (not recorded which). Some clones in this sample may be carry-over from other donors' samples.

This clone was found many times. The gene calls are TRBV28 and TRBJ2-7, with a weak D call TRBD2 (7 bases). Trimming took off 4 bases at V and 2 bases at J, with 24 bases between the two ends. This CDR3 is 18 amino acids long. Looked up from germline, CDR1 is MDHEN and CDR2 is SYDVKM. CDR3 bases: TGTGCCAGCAGTTCCCCGGGGAGGGGGTGGCTTATGGCCTACGAGCAGTACTTC. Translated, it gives CASSSPGRGWLMAYEQYF. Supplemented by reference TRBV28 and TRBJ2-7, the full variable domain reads DVKVTQSSRYLVKRTGEKVFLECVQDMDHENMFWYRQDPGLGLRLIYFSYDVKMKEKGDIPEGYSVSREKKERFSLILESASTNQTSMYLCASSSPGRGWLMAYEQYFGPGTRLTVT.

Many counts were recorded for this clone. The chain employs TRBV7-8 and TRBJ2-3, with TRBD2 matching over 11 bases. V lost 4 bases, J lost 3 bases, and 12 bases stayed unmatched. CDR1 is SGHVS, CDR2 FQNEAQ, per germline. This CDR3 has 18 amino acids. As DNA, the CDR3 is TGTGCCAGCAGCTCAGGGTACGCCGGGACTAGCGGTACAGATACGCAGTATTTT. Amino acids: CASSSGYAGTSGTDTQYF.

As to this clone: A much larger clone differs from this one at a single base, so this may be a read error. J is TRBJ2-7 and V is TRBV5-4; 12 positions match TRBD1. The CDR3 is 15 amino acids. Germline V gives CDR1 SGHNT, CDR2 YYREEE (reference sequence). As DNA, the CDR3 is TGTGCCATCAGCTTGGGACAGGGGGCCGCCTACGAGCAGTACTTC. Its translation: CAISLGQGAAYEQYF. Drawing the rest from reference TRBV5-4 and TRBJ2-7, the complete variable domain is ETGVTQSPTHLIKTRGQQVTLRCSSQSGHNTVSWYQQALGQGPQFIFQYYREEENGRGNFPPRFSGLQFPNYSSELNVNALELDDSALYLCAISLGQGAAYEQYFGPGTRLTVT.

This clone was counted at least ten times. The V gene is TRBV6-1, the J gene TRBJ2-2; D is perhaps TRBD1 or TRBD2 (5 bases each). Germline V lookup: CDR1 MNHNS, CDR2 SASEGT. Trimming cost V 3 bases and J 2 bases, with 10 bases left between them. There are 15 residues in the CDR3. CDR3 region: CASSDRDQNTGELFF. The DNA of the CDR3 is TGTGCCAGCAGTGACCGGGACCAAAACACCGGGGAGCTGTTTTTT.

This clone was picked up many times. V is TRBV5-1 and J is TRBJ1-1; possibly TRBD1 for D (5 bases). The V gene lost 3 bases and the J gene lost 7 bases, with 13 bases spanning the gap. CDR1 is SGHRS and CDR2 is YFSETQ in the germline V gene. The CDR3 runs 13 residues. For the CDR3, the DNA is TGCGCCAGCAGCTCCGGGGCAGCGGGTGAAGCTTTCTTT. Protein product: CASSSGAAGEAFF.

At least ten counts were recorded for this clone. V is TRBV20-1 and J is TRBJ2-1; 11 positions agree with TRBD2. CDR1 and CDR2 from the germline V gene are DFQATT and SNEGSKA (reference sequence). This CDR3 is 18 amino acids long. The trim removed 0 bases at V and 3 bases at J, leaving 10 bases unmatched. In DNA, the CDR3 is TGCAGTGCTAGAGAGCCTAGCGGGAGGTCGGGGCGCTACAATGAGCAGTTCTTC. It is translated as CSAREPSGRSGRYNEQFF.

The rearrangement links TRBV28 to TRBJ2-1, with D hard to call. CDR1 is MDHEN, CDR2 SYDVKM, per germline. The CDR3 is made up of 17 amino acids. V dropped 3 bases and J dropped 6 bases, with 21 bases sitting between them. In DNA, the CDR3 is TGTGCCAGCAGTTTTAAGGTGTACTCAATAGGAACCAATGAGCAGTTCTTC. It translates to CASSFKVYSIGTNEQFF.

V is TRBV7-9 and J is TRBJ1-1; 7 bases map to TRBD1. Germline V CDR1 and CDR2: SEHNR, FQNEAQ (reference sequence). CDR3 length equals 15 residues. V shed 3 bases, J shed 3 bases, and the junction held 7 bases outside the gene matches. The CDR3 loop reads CASSFSDRRYTEAFF. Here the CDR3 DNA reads TGTGCCAGCAGCTTTTCGGACAGGAGATACACTGAAGCTTTCTTT.

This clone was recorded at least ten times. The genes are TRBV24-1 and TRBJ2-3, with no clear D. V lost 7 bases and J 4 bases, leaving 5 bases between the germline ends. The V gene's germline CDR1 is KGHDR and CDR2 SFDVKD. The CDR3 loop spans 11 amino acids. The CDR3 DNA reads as TGTGCCACCAGGGGCGCAGATACGCAGTATTTT. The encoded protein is CATRGADTQYF.

CDR3 bases: TGTGCCTGGAGTCACCCTTGGCGGGGTTGGCACGAGCAGTACTTC. It translates to CAWSHPWRGWHEQYF. The chain joins TRBV30 to TRBJ2-7; D is possibly TRBD2 (6 bases). The V gene lost 2 bases and the J gene lost 5 bases, with 19 bases spanning the gap. This CDR3 spans 15 amino acids. Per germline, CDR1 GTSNPN and CDR2 SVGIG (reference sequence).

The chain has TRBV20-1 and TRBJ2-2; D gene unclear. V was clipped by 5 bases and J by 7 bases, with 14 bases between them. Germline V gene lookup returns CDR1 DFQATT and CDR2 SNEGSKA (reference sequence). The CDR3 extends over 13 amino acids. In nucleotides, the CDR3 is TGCAGTGCTCCACCCCCGTGGGGCGGGGAGCTGTTTTTT. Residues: CSAPPPWGGELFF.

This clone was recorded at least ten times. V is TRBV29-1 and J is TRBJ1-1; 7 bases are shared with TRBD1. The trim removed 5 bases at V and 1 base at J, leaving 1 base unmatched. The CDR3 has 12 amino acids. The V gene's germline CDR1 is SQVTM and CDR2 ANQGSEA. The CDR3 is CSVHRGNTEAFF. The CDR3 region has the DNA TGCAGCGTTCACAGGGGGAACACTGAAGCTTTCTTT.

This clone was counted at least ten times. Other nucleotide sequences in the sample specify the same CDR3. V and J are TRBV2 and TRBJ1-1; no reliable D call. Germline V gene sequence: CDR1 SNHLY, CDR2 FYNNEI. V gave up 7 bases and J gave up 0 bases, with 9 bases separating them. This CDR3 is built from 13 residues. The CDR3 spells CASTGRLNTEAFF. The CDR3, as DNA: TGTGCCAGCACTGGACGTTTGAACACTGAAGCTTTCTTT. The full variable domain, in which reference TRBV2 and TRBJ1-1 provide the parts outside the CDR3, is EPEVTQTPSHQVTQMGQEVILRCVPISNHLYFYWYRQILGQKVEFLVSFYNNEISEKSEIFDDQFSVERPDGSNFTLKIRSTKLEDSAMYFCASTGRLNTEAFFGQGTRLTVV.

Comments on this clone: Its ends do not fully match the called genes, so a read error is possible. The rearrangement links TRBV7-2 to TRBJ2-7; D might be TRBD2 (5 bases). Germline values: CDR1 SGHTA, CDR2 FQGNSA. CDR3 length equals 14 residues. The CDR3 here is CSSSGRASIYEQYF. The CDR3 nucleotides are TGTTCCAGCAGTGGGAGAGCCTCTATCTACGAGCAGTACTTC.

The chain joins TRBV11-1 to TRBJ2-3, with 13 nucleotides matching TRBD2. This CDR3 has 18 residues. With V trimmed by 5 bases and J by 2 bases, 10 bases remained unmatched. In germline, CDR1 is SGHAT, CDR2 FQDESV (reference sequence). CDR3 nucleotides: TGTGCCAGCAGCCTCATATACGGGACTAGCGGGAACACAGATACGCAGTATTTT. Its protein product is CASSLIYGTSGNTDTQYF.

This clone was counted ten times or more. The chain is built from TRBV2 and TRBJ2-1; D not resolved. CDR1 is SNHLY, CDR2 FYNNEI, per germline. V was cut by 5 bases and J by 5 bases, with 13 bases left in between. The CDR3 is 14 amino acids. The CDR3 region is CASSKSNNDNEQFF. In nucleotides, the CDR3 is TGTGCCAGCAGTAAGAGCAACAACGACAATGAGCAGTTCTTC.

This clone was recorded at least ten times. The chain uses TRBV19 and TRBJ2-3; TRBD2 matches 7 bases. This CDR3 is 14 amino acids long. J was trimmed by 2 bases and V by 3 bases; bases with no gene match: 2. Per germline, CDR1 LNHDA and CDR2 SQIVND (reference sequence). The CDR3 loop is CASSMTSYTDTQYF. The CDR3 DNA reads TGTGCCAGTAGTATGACTAGCTACACAGATACGCAGTATTTT.

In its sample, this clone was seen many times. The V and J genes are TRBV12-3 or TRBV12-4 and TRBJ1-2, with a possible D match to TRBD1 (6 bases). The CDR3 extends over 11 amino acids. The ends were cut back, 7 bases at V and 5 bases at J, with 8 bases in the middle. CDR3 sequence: CASTGQYGYTF. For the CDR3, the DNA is TGTGCCAGCACCGGACAGTATGGCTACACCTTC.

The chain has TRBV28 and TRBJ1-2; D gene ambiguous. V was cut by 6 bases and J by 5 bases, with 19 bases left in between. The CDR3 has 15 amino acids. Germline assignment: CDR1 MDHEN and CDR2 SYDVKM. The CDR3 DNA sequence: TGTGCCAGCAGCCACTCTAAAGGGAGAATTTATGGCTACACCTTC. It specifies CASSHSKGRIYGYTF.

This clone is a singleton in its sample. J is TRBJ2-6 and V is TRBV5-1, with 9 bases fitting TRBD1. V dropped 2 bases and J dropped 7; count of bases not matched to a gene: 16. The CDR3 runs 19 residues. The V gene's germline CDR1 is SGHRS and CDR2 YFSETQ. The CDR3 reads CASSLQGALAGRAANVLTF. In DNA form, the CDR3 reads TGCGCCAGCAGCTTACAGGGGGCGTTAGCGGGTAGGGCAGCCAACGTCCTGACTTTC.

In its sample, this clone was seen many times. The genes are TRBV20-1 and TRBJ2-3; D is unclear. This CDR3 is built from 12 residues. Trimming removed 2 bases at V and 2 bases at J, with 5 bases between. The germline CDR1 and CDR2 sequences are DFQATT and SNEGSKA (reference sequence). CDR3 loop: CSARSSTDTQYF. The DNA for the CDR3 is TGCAGTGCTAGATCATCCACAGATACGCAGTATTTT.

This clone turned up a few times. CDR3 amino acids: CASGGEFRNYGYTF. CDR3 DNA sequence: TGTGCCAGCGGAGGGGAATTTAGGAACTATGGCTACACCTTC. V is TRBV28 and J is TRBJ1-2, with D perhaps matching TRBD1 (5 bases). Trimming left V 8 bases short and J 2 bases short, with 15 bases between. There are 14 residues in the CDR3. The germline gives CDR1 MDHEN, CDR2 SYDVKM.

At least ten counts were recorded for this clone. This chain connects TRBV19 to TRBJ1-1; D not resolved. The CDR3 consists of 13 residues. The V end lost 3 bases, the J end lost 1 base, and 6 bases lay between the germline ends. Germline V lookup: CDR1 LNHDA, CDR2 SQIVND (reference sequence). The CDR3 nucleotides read TGTGCCAGTAGTATGTGGGGGAACACTGAAGCTTTCTTT. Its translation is CASSMWGNTEAFF.

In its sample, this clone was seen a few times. The CDR3 protein is CASRPGTSGHYEQYF. In DNA, the CDR3 is TGTGCCAGCAGACCCGGGACTAGCGGACACTACGAGCAGTACTTC. The rearrangement uses TRBV28 and TRBJ2-7; 11 positions agree with TRBD2. J was trimmed by 3 bases and V by 6 bases; bases with no gene match: 7. CDR1 and CDR2 (germline): MDHEN, SYDVKM. This CDR3 has 15 amino acids.

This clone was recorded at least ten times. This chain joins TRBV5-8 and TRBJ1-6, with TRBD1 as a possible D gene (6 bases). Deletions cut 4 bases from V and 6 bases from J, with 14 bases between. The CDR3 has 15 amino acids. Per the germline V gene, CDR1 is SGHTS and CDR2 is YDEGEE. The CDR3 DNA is TGTGCCAGCAGCCGGAAAGGACAGTCTAATTCACCCCTCCACTTT. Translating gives CASSRKGQSNSPLHF.